This TCR beta chain originates from a study of T-cell reconstitution after alpha-beta-depleted transplantation in children. The CDR3 extends over 12 amino acids. Germline-derived CDR1 and CDR2 are SEHNR and FQNEAQ (reference sequence). Study-wide findings and caveats: Most T-cell counts and diversity one year after the transplant came from T cells that were newly produced. Roughly two months post-transplant, alpha-beta T cells reportedly originated from several hundred graft clones that had expanded. The high TCRbeta diversity at day 60 in some patients came from surviving recipient T cells and thymic progenitors.

This clonotype has only one observation. Antigen unknown. An end of the junction differs from the germline gene, which may be a read error. It was with unique molecular identifiers that the TCRbeta library was prepared. Each CDR3 protein is one row after TCRdb ran MiXCR on the PCR reads. The profile shows about 900,000 distinct CDR3 sequences, 25% to 35% of them singletons. The rearrangement joins TRBV7-9 to TRBJ2-2; possibly TRBD2 for D (6 bases). This TCR came from a boy in the first two years of life who had a stem cell transplant for SCID, so the T cells may come from the graft donor. This material consisted of PBMCs, mostly from graft donor cells, taken 360 days after TCRalphabeta/CD19-depleted stem cell transplant. This chain's CDR3 is CASSLLTGGLFF. The CDR3 region has the DNA TGTGCCAGCAGCTTACTGACCGGGGGGCTGTTTTTT. Variable domain in full (rest from reference TRBV7-9 and TRBJ2-2): DTGVSQNPRHKITKRGQNVTFRCDPISEHNRLYWYRQTLGQGPEFLTYFQNEAQLEKSRLLSDRFSAERPKGSFSTLEIQRTEQGDSAMYLCASSLLTGGLFFGEGSRLTVL.